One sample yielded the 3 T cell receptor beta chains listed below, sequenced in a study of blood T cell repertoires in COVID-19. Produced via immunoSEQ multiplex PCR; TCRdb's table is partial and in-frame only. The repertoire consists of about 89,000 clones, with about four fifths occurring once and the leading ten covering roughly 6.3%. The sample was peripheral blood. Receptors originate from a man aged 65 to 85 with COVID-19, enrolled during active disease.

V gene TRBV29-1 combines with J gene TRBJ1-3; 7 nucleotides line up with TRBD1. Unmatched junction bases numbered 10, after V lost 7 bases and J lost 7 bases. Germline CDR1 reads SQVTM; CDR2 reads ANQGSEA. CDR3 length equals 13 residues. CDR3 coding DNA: TGCAGCGCTGTGGGACAGATAGGTAACACCATATATTTT. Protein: CSAVGQIGNTIYF. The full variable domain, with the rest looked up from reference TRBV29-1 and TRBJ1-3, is SAVISQKPSRDICQRGTSLTIQCQVDSQVTMMFWYRQQPGQSLTLIATANQGSEATYESGFVIDKFPISRPNLTFSTLTVSNMSPEDSSIYLCSAVGQIGNTIYFGEGSWLTVV.

The CDR3 loop reads CASSRQGNTEAFF. As DNA, the CDR3 is TGTGCCAGCAGCCGACAGGGGAACACTGAAGCTTTCTTT. The chain has TRBV14 and TRBJ1-1; TRBD1 matches at 7 bases. V trimming: 4 bases; J trimming: 1 base; junction bases outside the gene matches: 0. This CDR3 has 13 residues. The germline V gene encodes CDR1 SGHDN and CDR2 FVKESK.

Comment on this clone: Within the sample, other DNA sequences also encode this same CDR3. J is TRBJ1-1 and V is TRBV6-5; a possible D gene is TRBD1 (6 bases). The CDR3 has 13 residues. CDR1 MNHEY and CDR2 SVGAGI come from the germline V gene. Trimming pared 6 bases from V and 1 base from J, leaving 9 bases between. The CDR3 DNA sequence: TGTGCCAGCAGGCAGGGGACGAACACTGAAGCTTTCTTT. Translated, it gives CASRQGTNTEAFF.